Shown below are 32 T cell receptor beta chains from a single sample sequenced in a study of cytomegalovirus exposure and HLA in healthy donors. Clones were read by immunoSEQ multiplex PCR, and TCRdb kept only the in-frame ones, dropping some. The repertoire includes about 220,000 clones, 80% to 95% of them detected once, and around 1.1% sits in the top ten. The specimen sequenced was PBMCs. The source is a woman under 30 in good health and CMV-seronegative.

This chain joins TRBV19 and TRBJ2-7; 10 nucleotides align to TRBD2. Germline V gene data show CDR1 as LNHDA and CDR2 as SQIVND (reference sequence). This CDR3 spans 15 amino acids. The junction had 6 bases not matched to a gene; V was cut back by 6 bases and J by 1 base. The CDR3 DNA follows: TGTGCCAGTAGGACTAGCGGGCGGTCTTCCTACGAGCAGTACTTC. Translated: CASRTSGRSSYEQYF. Variable domain in full (rest from reference TRBV19 and TRBJ2-7): DGGITQSPKYLFRKEGQNVTLSCEQNLNHDAMYWYRQDPGQGLRLIYYSQIVNDFQKGDIAEGYSVSREKKESFPLTVTSAQKNPTAFYLCASRTSGRSSYEQYFGPGTRLTVT.

The chain has TRBV6-1 and TRBJ2-3; 11 bases fit TRBD2. V dropped 4 bases and J dropped 0; count of bases not matched to a gene: 3. This CDR3 has 16 amino acids. Germline values: CDR1 MNHNS, CDR2 SASEGT. This CDR3 reads CASSVSSGGSTDTQYF. DNA for the CDR3: TGTGCCAGCAGTGTCTCTAGCGGGGGGAGCACAGATACGCAGTATTTT.

This chain links TRBV30 with TRBJ2-1; 11 positions agree with TRBD2. CDR3 length equals 16 residues. CDR1 GTSNPN and CDR2 SVGIG come from the germline V gene (reference sequence). Germline trimming cut 3 bases from V and 7 bases from J; bases unmatched to any gene: 11. The CDR3 here is CAWRAPLAGVINEQFF. The CDR3 nucleotides are TGTGCCTGGAGGGCCCCACTAGCGGGAGTCATAAATGAGCAGTTCTTC.

The chain combines TRBV19 with TRBJ1-5, with 8 bases lining up with TRBD1. This CDR3 contains 14 residues. Germline V gene sequence: CDR1 LNHDA, CDR2 SQIVND (reference sequence). The ends lost 6 bases at V and 4 bases at J; junction bases unmatched: 5. The CDR3 DNA is TGTGCCAGTAGGGGGGACAGGAGGAATCAGCCCCAGCATTTT. This gives the protein CASRGDRRNQPQHF. The full variable domain, its missing parts supplied by reference TRBV19 and TRBJ1-5, is DGGITQSPKYLFRKEGQNVTLSCEQNLNHDAMYWYRQDPGQGLRLIYYSQIVNDFQKGDIAEGYSVSREKKESFPLTVTSAQKNPTAFYLCASRGDRRNQPQHFGDGTRLSIL.

The V and J genes are TRBV7-9 and TRBJ2-1; D gene uncertain. The V end was cut by 2 bases, the J end by 10 bases, with 6 bases between. CDR1 SEHNR and CDR2 FQNEAQ come from the germline V gene (reference sequence). This CDR3 contains 11 residues. CDR3 residues: CASSLFLEQFF. The CDR3 DNA reads TGTGCCAGCAGCTTATTCCTAGAGCAGTTCTTC.

This clone came up once. The chain links TRBV6-1 to TRBJ2-7; D perhaps matches TRBD1 (7 bases). Trimming stripped 4 bases from V and 4 bases from J, with 14 bases between. This CDR3 contains 14 residues. Germline V gene lookup returns CDR1 MNHNS and CDR2 SASEGT. The CDR3 protein is CASSGQGGSYEQYF. The CDR3 bases are TGTGCCAGCAGTGGACAGGGAGGATCATACGAGCAGTACTTC.

The rearrangement links TRBV14 to TRBJ1-4; D gene ambiguous. CDR1 is SGHDN, CDR2 FVKESK, per germline. Trimming cost V 3 bases and J 0 bases, with 17 bases left between them. CDR3 length: 18 amino acids. The CDR3, as DNA: TGTGCCAGCAGCCACAGTATACAGCAGAGTGCAACTAATGAAAAACTGTTTTTT. It is translated as CASSHSIQQSATNEKLFF.

The CDR3 region is CASSSGGSYEQYF. Here the CDR3 DNA reads TGTGCCAGCAGCTCCGGGGGGTCCTACGAGCAGTACTTC. J is TRBJ2-7 and V is TRBV7-9; 7 nucleotides line up with TRBD2. With 4 bases clipped from V and 1 base from J, the junction kept 1 base outside the gene matches. The CDR3 contains 13 residues. The germline V gene has CDR1 SEHNR and CDR2 FQNEAQ (reference sequence).

The chain is built from TRBV7-2 and TRBJ1-1; 9 nucleotides match TRBD1. After removal of 4 bases from V and 6 bases from J, the junction contained 9 bases not matched to a gene. Germline V lookup: CDR1 SGHTA, CDR2 FQGNSA. This CDR3 region has 15 residues. DNA of the CDR3: TGTGCCAGCAGCTCACGTGGGACAGGGCGGTCTGAAGCTTTCTTT. Encoded protein: CASSSRGTGRSEAFF.

This chain uses TRBV30 with TRBJ2-3; unclear D gene. The V gene's germline CDR1 is GTSNPN and CDR2 SVGIG (reference sequence). Trimming cost V 5 bases and J 2 bases, with 8 bases left between them. This CDR3 region has 12 residues. The CDR3 bases are TGTGCCTGGGGTCAGTACACAGATACGCAGTATTTT. It codes for CAWGQYTDTQYF.

V and J are TRBV21-1 and TRBJ2-1; TRBD2, as called in the table, went unchecked against the DNA. TRBV21-1 is listed as a pseudogene. This CDR3 is built from 17 residues. Here the CDR3 reads CASSPWTSGRTYNEQFF. CDR3 DNA: TGTGCCAGCAGCCCCTGGACTAGCGGGAGGACTTACAATGAGCAGTTCTTC.

V and J are TRBV6-5 and TRBJ1-2; unclear D gene. The germline V gene encodes CDR1 MNHEY and CDR2 SVGAGI. The CDR3 sequence is 14 residues long. The V gene lost 0 bases and the J gene lost 5 bases, with 10 bases spanning the gap. The CDR3 DNA reads as TGTGCCAGCAGTTACTCTAGGCGGAGTTATGGCTACACCTTC. This gives the protein CASSYSRRSYGYTF.

This chain joins TRBV27 and TRBJ2-5, with a weak D call TRBD2 (5 bases). The CDR3 covers 16 residues. V gave up 5 bases and J gave up 5 bases, with 21 bases separating them. Germline CDR1 reads MNHEY; CDR2 reads SMNVEV (reference sequence). The CDR3 loop reads CASSTFEGFFLETQYF. CDR3 sequence (DNA): TGTGCCAGCAGTACTTTTGAGGGTTTTTTTTTGGAGACCCAGTACTTC.

J is TRBJ2-3 and V is TRBV7-9; 8 nucleotides agree with TRBD2. Germline CDR1 SEHNR, CDR2 FQNEAQ (reference sequence). With 4 bases clipped from V and 6 bases from J, the junction kept 9 bases outside the gene matches. The CDR3 loop spans 15 amino acids. The chain's CDR3 is CASSSDGAGVDTQYF. CDR3 sequence (DNA): TGTGCCAGCAGCTCAGACGGAGCGGGAGTGGATACGCAGTATTTT.

This rearrangement joins TRBV11-3 to TRBJ2-2; no reliable D call. V was trimmed by 5 bases and J by 4 bases, leaving 14 bases between them. Per the germline V gene, CDR1 is SGHNT and CDR2 is YENEEA. The CDR3 extends over 15 amino acids. The CDR3 reads CASSPRSVSTGELFF. As DNA, the CDR3 is TGTGCCAGCAGCCCGCGGTCGGTGAGCACCGGGGAGCTGTTTTTT.

The CDR3 region is CAWSFRGPKNTIYF. DNA of the CDR3: TGTGCCTGGAGTTTCAGGGGTCCTAAAAACACCATATATTTT. The V gene is TRBV30, the J gene TRBJ1-3; TRBD1 is a possible D gene (6 bases). Germline CDR1 and CDR2: GTSNPN and SVGIG (reference sequence). The ends were cut back, 2 bases at V and 6 bases at J, with 14 bases in the middle. CDR3 length: 14 amino acids.

The chain combines TRBV29-1 with TRBJ2-7; 13 bases align to TRBD2. The CDR3 extends over 14 amino acids. Trimming removed 6 bases from V and 6 bases from J; junction bases left unmatched: 8. The V gene's germline CDR1 is SQVTM and CDR2 ANQGSEA. The CDR3 protein is CSVRTSGSFSEQYF. The CDR3 region has the DNA TGCAGCGTACGGACTAGCGGGAGTTTCTCCGAGCAGTACTTC.

The V gene is TRBV6-1, the J gene TRBJ2-7; TRBD2 matches at 9 bases. Germline-derived CDR1 and CDR2 are MNHNS and SASEGT. The CDR3 sequence is 15 residues long. Unmatched junction bases numbered 12, after V lost 5 bases and J lost 7 bases. The CDR3 DNA reads as TGTGCCAGCAGTACTGGAACTAGCGGGTGGGAGGAGCAGTACTTC. Translated: CASSTGTSGWEEQYF.

The chain carries TRBV5-4 and TRBJ2-7, with 7 bases aligning to TRBD2. V gave up 4 bases and J gave up 3 bases; unmatched junction bases: 7. The CDR3 consists of 14 residues. Germline lookup yields CDR1 SGHNT and CDR2 YYREEE (reference sequence). The CDR3 region is CASSPLGGSYEQYF. Here the CDR3 DNA reads TGTGCCAGCAGCCCGCTTGGCGGGAGCTACGAGCAGTACTTC.

The genes are TRBV30 and TRBJ1-2; 7 nucleotides match TRBD1. The CDR3 is made up of 12 amino acids. V shed 8 bases, J shed 5 bases, and the junction held 8 bases outside the gene matches. Germline values: CDR1 GTSNPN, CDR2 SVGIG (reference sequence). CDR3 DNA: TGTGCCGGATTGACAGGGAGGTATGGCTACACCTTC. Translating it yields CAGLTGRYGYTF.

This clone was detected a few times. The chain combines TRBV25-1 with TRBJ1-2; D gene ambiguous. The V gene's germline CDR1 is MGHDK and CDR2 SYGVNS. Trimming removed 10 bases at V and 8 bases at J, with 14 bases between. This CDR3 contains 11 residues. CDR3 sequence: CATLEGGGYTF. Here the CDR3 DNA reads TGTGCCACTCTCGAGGGAGGAGGCTACACCTTC.

V gene TRBV28 combines with J gene TRBJ1-1; 8 bases match TRBD1. The CDR3 loop spans 16 amino acids. Germline values: CDR1 MDHEN, CDR2 SYDVKM. Trimming removed 2 bases from V and 0 bases from J; junction bases left unmatched: 5. The DNA of the CDR3 is TGTGCCAGCAGTTTAAGGACAGGGCGTTTGAACACTGAAGCTTTCTTT. Amino acids: CASSLRTGRLNTEAFF.

J is TRBJ2-7 and V is TRBV9; 9 bases are shared with TRBD2. The CDR3 spans 17 residues. The V segment lost 0 bases and the J segment 6 bases; nucleotides outside the gene matches: 13. The germline CDR1 and CDR2 sequences are SGDLS and YYNGEE. CDR3 in DNA: TGTGCCAGCAGCGTAGACCTACGGGTAGCGGGAGCAGGCGAGCAGTACTTC. Amino acids: CASSVDLRVAGAGEQYF.

The chain combines TRBV2 with TRBJ2-7; 12 positions agree with TRBD2. With 6 bases clipped from V and 2 bases from J, the junction kept 5 bases outside the gene matches. Germline V gives CDR1 SNHLY, CDR2 FYNNEI. The CDR3 sequence is 15 residues long. The CDR3 DNA is TGTGCCAGCAGACCCACTAGCGGGAGGCCCTACGAGCAGTACTTC. Its protein product is CASRPTSGRPYEQYF.

This clone occurred once. The rearrangement joins TRBV5-1 to TRBJ2-2; 7 bases agree with TRBD1. This CDR3 region has 15 residues. From germline, CDR1 is SGHRS and CDR2 YFSETQ. V gave up 4 bases and J gave up 7 bases; unmatched junction bases: 10. In nucleotides, the CDR3 is TGCGCCAGCAGCCACCACGGACAGGCGGGCGGGGAGCTGTTTTTT. It specifies CASSHHGQAGGELFF.

The chain has TRBV28 and TRBJ1-5, with 9 positions matching TRBD1. CDR3 length: 14 amino acids. Germline CDR1 and CDR2: MDHEN and SYDVKM. V trimming: 2 bases; J trimming: 6 bases; junction bases outside the gene matches: 2. CDR3 DNA: TGTGCCAGCAGTTTAACAGGGGGCCGTCAGCCCCAGCATTTT. Its protein is CASSLTGGRQPQHF.

The rearrangement uses TRBV18 and TRBJ2-4; 9 bases are a match to TRBD2. Losses at the gene ends were 0 bases for V and 1 base for J; bases not matched to a gene: 13. This CDR3 is 20 amino acids long. Germline values: CDR1 KGHSH, CDR2 LQKENI. The DNA of the CDR3 is TGTGCCAGCTCACCACCTGCTGTGACTAGCGGCCGGTCGGCCAAAAACATTCAGTACTTC. It encodes CASSPPAVTSGRSAKNIQYF.

This sequence joins TRBV7-9 and TRBJ2-1; 9 nucleotides line up with TRBD2. V lost 1 base to trimming and J lost 7 bases; unmatched junction nucleotides: 5. This CDR3 contains 15 residues. Germline V gene data show CDR1 as SEHNR and CDR2 as FQNEAQ (reference sequence). The CDR3 loop is CASSLVGGRANEQFF. The CDR3 bases are TGTGCCAGCAGCTTAGTTGGCGGGAGGGCTAATGAGCAGTTCTTC.

The CDR3 sequence is CASGPGTGSIETQYF. CDR3 nucleotide sequence: TGTGCTAGTGGTCCCGGGACAGGGTCGATAGAGACCCAGTACTTC. The chain carries TRBV12-5 and TRBJ2-5; 9 bases agree with TRBD1. The V gene end was trimmed by 5 bases and the J gene end by 4 bases; junction bases not matched to a gene: 8. The CDR3 has 15 amino acids. Germline V gene data show CDR1 as LGHNT and CDR2 as FRNRAP.

The table lists this clone with a few counts. The rearrangement joins TRBV2 to TRBJ1-2; D possibly corresponds to TRBD1 (6 bases). This CDR3 region has 13 residues. CDR1 is SNHLY, CDR2 FYNNEI, per germline. V was clipped by 6 bases and J by 4 bases, with 12 bases between them. This chain's CDR3 is CASSRGWGYGYTF. The DNA for the CDR3 is TGTGCCAGCAGCAGGGGATGGGGCTATGGCTACACCTTC.

The V call is TRBV6-1, the J call TRBJ1-2, with D unresolved. The germline V gene encodes CDR1 MNHNS and CDR2 SASEGT. This CDR3 is 12 amino acids long. The V gene lost 5 bases and the J gene lost 0 bases, with 4 bases spanning the gap. In nucleotides, the CDR3 is TGTGCCAGCAGTACAGCTAACTATGGCTACACCTTC. The encoded protein is CASSTANYGYTF.

V gene TRBV30 combines with J gene TRBJ2-7; a possible D gene is TRBD2 (6 bases). Germline V CDR1 and CDR2: GTSNPN, SVGIG (reference sequence). The CDR3 contains 14 residues. Between the trimmed V and J ends, which lost 2 bases and 2 bases, there was a span of 13 bases. In nucleotides, the CDR3 is TGTGCCTGGAGTCCCCCCCCGGGGGCCTACGAGCAGTACTTC. This gives the protein CAWSPPPGAYEQYF.